This T cell receptor (beta chain) emerged from a study of blood T cell repertoires in COVID-19. Study background: Specimens from acute and convalescent COVID-19 originated in the United States, Italy and Spain. T cells, B-cell-depleted T cells, or PBMCs supplied cDNA or gDNA.

In the source study's methods: The authors estimated nucleated cell counts from reference gene primer amplification. The method was immunoSEQ multiplex PCR; TCRdb's version includes in-frame clones alone and lacks a portion of them. V and J calls and clone size are as listed in that table; D and trimming were resolved from the DNA. Here the sample spans tens of thousands of clones, just over 85% being singletons. CDR1 MDHEN and CDR2 SYDVKM come from the germline V gene. V gave up 6 bases and J gave up 6 bases, with 32 bases separating them. The CDR3 runs 20 residues. Sequencing was carried out using peripheral blood. V and J are TRBV28 and TRBJ2-2; tentative D call: TRBD1 (6 bases). The source is a human donor in a cohort sampled during active COVID-19. CDR3: CASRFRRWFTEQGVPGELFF. The CDR3 bases are TGTGCCAGCAGATTCCGCAGGTGGTTCACCGAACAGGGAGTCCCCGGGGAGCTGTTTTTT.